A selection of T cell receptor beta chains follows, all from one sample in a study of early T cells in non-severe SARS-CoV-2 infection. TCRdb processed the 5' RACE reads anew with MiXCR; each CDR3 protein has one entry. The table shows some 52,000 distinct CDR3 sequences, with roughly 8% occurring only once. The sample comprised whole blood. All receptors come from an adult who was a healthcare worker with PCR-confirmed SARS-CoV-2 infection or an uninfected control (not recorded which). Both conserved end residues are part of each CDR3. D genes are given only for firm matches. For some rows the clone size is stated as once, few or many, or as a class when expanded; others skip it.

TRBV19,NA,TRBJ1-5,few,CASSWMGEGNQPQHF,TGTGCCAGTAGTTGGATGGGGGAGGGCAATCAGCCCCAGCATTTT
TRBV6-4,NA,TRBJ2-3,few,CASSRGYTDTQYF,TGTGCCAGCAGTAGGGGGTACACAGATACGCAGTATTTT
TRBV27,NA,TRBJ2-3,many,CASSLPNPRGTDTQYF,TGTGCCAGCAGTTTACCAAACCCCCGGGGCACAGATACGCAGTATTTT
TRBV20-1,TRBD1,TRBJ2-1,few,CSAWDRISYNEQFF,TGCAGTGCTTGGGACAGAATCTCCTACAATGAGCAGTTCTTC
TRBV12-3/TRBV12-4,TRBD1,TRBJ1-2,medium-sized,CASSQGGGGYTF,TGTGCCAGCAGCCAAGGGGGCGGCGGCTACACCTTC
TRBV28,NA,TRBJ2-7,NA,CASRLAYEQYF,TGTGCCAGCAGGTTGGCCTACGAGCAGTACTTC
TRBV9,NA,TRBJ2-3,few,CASSVGSTDTQYF,TGTGCCAGCAGCGTCGGAAGCACAGATACGCAGTATTTT
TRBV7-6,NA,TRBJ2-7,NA,CASSFLFEQYF,TGTGCCAGCAGCTTCCTCTTCGAGCAGTACTTC
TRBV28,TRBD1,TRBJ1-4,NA,CASSSQGAGGKLFF,TGTGCCAGCAGTTCACAGGGGGCAGGAGGAAAACTGTTTTTT
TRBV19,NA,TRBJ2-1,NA,CASSILQGWVNEQFF,TGTGCCAGTAGTATACTCCAGGGCTGGGTCAATGAGCAGTTCTTC
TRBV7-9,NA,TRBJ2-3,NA,CASNLGSLASPTQYF,TGTGCCAGCAACTTAGGGTCGTTGGCCAGTCCTACGCAGTATTTT
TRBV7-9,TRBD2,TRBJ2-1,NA,CASSLEMVGGPYNEQFF,TGTGCCAGCAGCTTAGAGATGGTGGGAGGGCCCTACAATGAGCAGTTCTTC
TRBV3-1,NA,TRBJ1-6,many,CASSTQRLGSPLHF,TGTGCCAGCAGCACCCAAAGACTAGGTTCACCCCTCCACTTT
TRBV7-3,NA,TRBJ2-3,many,CASSLINTDTQYF,TGTGCCAGCAGCTTAATAAACACAGATACGCAGTATTTT
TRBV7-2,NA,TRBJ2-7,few,CASTTYEGEQYF,TGTGCCAGCACCACCTATGAGGGAGAGCAGTACTTC
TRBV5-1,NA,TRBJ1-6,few,CASSLDHLSSYNSPLHF,TGCGCCAGCAGCTTGGACCACCTGAGCTCCTATAATTCACCCCTCCACTTT
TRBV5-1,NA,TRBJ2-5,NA,CARSRETQYF,TGCGCCCGTTCACGGGAGACCCAGTACTTC
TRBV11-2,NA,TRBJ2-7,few,CASSLKSSYEQYF,TGTGCCAGCAGCTTGAAATCTTCCTACGAGCAGTACTTC
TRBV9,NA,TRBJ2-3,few,CASSVGFLGDTDTQYF,TGTGCCAGCAGCGTAGGATTCCTGGGGGACACAGATACGCAGTATTTT
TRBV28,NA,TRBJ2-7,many,CASSLSRTRNSYEQYF,TGTGCCAGCAGTTTATCCCGGACTCGGAACTCCTACGAGCAGTACTTC
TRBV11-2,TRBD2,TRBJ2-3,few,CASSLLAGGLEDTQYF,TGTGCCAGCAGCTTATTAGCGGGGGGGCTGGAAGATACGCAGTATTTT
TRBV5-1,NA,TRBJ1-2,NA,CASSLADSSIGYTF,TGCGCCAGCAGCTTGGCCGACAGCTCTATCGGCTACACCTTC
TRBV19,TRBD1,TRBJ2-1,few,CASSITGGFNEQFF,TGTGCCAGTAGTATCACAGGGGGCTTCAATGAGCAGTTCTTC
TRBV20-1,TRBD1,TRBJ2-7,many,CSARDRKTGTGEQYF,TGCAGTGCTAGAGATCGGAAGACAGGGACGGGCGAGCAGTACTTC
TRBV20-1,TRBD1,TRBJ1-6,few,CSALDRVNSPLHF,TGCAGTGCCCTTGACAGGGTTAATTCACCCCTCCACTTT
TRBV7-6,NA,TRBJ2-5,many,CASSLATETQYF,TGTGCCAGCAGCTTAGCGACCGAGACCCAGTACTTC
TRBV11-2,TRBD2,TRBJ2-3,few,CASSPLAGETTDTQYF,TGTGCCAGCAGCCCACTAGCGGGAGAAACCACAGATACGCAGTATTTT
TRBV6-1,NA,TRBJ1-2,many,CASSEALGGVRGYTF,TGTGCCAGCAGTGAAGCGCTTGGAGGGGTCCGAGGCTACACCTTC
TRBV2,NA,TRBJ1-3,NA,CASSDGFYGNTIYF,TGTGCCAGCAGTGACGGGTTTTATGGAAACACCATATATTTT
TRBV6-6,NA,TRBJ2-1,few,CASSYSVLAQYEQFF,TGTGCCAGCAGTTACTCAGTCCTTGCACAATATGAGCAGTTCTTC
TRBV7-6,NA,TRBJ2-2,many,CASSFGQGRVAGELFF,TGTGCCAGCAGCTTCGGCCAGGGAAGGGTCGCCGGGGAGCTGTTTTTT
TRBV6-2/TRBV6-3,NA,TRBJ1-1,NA,CASSYSQEQMNTEAFF,TGTGCCAGCAGTTACAGCCAGGAACAAATGAACACTGAAGCTTTCTTT
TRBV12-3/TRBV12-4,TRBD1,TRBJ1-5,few,CASSPRTGRDQPQHF,TGTGCCAGCAGTCCGAGGACAGGGCGGGATCAGCCCCAGCATTTT
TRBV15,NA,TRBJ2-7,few,CATSRTTGAREQYF,TGTGCCACCAGCAGGACGACAGGCGCGCGCGAGCAGTACTTC
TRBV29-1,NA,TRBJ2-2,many,CSVVGGAVGELFF,TGCAGCGTTGTAGGAGGGGCGGTCGGGGAGCTGTTTTTT
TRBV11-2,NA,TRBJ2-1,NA,CASSIRPNEQFF,TGTGCCAGCAGCATCCGTCCCAATGAGCAGTTCTTC
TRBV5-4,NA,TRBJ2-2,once,CTSSLLGGELFF,TGTACCAGCAGCTTGCTAGGCGGGGAGCTGTTTTTT
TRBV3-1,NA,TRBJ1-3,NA,CASSQQTGGSGNTIYF,TGTGCCAGCAGCCAACAAACGGGGGGCTCTGGAAACACCATATATTTT
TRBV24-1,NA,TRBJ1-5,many,CATNGPYSNQPQHF,TGTGCCACCAATGGGCCTTATAGCAATCAGCCCCAGCATTTT
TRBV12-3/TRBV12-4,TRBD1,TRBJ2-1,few,CASSPDRGFYNEQFF,TGTGCCAGCAGCCCAGACAGGGGGTTTTACAATGAGCAGTTCTTC
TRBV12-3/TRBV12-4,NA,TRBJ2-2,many,CASSLSRRQGGELFF,TGTGCCAGCAGTTTATCCCGACGCCAAGGCGGGGAGCTGTTTTTT